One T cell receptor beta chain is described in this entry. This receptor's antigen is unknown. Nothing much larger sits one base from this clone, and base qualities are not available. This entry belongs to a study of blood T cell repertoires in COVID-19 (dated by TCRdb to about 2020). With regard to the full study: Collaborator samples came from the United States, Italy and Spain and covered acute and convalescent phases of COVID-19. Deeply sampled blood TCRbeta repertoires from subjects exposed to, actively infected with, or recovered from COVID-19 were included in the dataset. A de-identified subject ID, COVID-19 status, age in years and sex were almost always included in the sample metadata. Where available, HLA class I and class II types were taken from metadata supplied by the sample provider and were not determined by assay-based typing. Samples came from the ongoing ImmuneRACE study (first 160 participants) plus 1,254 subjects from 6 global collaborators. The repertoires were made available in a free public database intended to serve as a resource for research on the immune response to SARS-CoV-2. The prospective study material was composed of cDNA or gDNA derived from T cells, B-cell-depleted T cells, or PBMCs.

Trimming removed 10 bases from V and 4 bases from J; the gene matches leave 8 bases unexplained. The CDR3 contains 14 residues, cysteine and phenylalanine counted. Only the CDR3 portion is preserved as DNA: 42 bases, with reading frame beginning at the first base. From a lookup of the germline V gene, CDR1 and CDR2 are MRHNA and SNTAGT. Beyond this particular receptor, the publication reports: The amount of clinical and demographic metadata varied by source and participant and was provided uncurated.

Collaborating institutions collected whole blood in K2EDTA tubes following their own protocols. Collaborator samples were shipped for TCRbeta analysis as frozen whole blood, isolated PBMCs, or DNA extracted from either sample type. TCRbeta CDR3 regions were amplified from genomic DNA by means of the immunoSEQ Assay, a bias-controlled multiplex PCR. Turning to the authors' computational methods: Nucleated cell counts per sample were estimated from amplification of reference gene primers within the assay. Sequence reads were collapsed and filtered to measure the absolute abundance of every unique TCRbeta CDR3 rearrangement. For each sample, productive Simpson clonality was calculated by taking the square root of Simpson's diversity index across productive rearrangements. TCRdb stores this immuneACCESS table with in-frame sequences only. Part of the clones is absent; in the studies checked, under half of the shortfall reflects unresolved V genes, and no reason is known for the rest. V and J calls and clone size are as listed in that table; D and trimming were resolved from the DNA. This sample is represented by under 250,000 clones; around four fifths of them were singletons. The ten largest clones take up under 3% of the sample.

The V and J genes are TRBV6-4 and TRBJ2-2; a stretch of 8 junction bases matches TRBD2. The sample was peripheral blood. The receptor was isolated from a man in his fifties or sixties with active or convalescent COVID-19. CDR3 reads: CATRRGAGTGELFF. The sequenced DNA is TGTGCCACCCGGCGGGGGGCGGGCACCGGGGAGCTGTTTTTT.